One sample yielded the 15 T cell receptor beta chains listed below, sequenced in a study of blood T cell repertoires in COVID-19 (TCRdb year 2020). Library generation was performed with the immunoSEQ multiplex PCR assay. TCRdb carries this immuneACCESS record with in-frame sequences only. Its versions omit some clonotypes, under half of them owing to an unresolved V gene in the studies checked, with the rest unexplained. The sample table shows 200,000 to 300,000 clones, and roughly 88% are seen once. The top ten hold more than 2% of the sample. Sequenced input: PBMCs or T cells enriched from blood (not recorded which). The receptors shown here come from a woman between 45 and 65 years old who had recovered from COVID-19.

The CDR3 nucleotides are TGTGCCAGCAGTTTTTTGCCGGGACAAAGTAACACCGGGGAGCTGTTTTTT. This sequence encodes CASSFLPGQSNTGELFF. The chain employs TRBV28 and TRBJ2-2, with TRBD1 as a possible D gene (6 bases). V shed 3 bases and J shed 2 bases, with 16 bases lying between them. This CDR3 region has 17 residues. Germline CDR1 MDHEN, CDR2 SYDVKM.

The genes are TRBV5-1 and TRBJ2-7; maybe TRBD2 (6 bases). The CDR3 length is 17 residues. Germline CDR1 SGHRS, CDR2 YFSETQ. Between the trimmed V and J ends, which lost 3 bases and 5 bases, there was a span of 24 bases. Here the CDR3 DNA reads TGCGCCAGCAGCTCCGGGGAGGTTGGCAGGGTAGAACACGAGCAGTACTTC. It is translated as CASSSGEVGRVEHEQYF.

The rearrangement links TRBV11-3 to TRBJ2-1, with D tentatively TRBD2 (6 bases). Trimming took 1 base from V and 5 from J, leaving 9 bases between them. CDR3 length equals 14 residues. Germline lookup yields CDR1 SGHNT and CDR2 YENEEA. CDR3 sequence reads: CASSLGLVDNEQFF. DNA of the CDR3: TGTGCCAGCAGCTTAGGACTAGTCGACAATGAGCAGTTCTTC.

The chain links TRBV3-1 (or the pseudogene TRBV3-2) to TRBJ1-1; 8 bases map to TRBD1. V shed 4 bases, J shed 7 bases, and the junction held 5 bases outside the gene matches. Germline loops: CDR1 LGHDT, CDR2 YNNKEL (reference sequence). The CDR3 loop spans 13 amino acids. The chain's CDR3 is CASSRGQEYEAFF. The CDR3 coding sequence is TGTGCCAGCAGCCGGGGACAGGAGTATGAAGCTTTCTTT.

This clone appeared a few times. The chain joins TRBV6-2 or TRBV6-3 to TRBJ2-5; 9 nucleotides match TRBD1. CDR1 and CDR2 from the germline V gene are MNHEY and SVGEGT. The CDR3 is 16 residues long. Trimming cost V 4 bases and J 0 bases; bases outside gene matches: 6. CDR3 DNA sequence: TGTGCCAGCAGTTCCTCCGGGACAGGGTACCAAGAGACCCAGTACTTC. Encoded protein: CASSSSGTGYQETQYF.

V gene TRBV4-1 combines with J gene TRBJ1-2; a weak D match, TRBD1 (6 bases). The CDR3 length is 17 residues. With 3 bases removed from V and 9 bases from J, the gap between germline ends came to 26 bases. The germline gives CDR1 MGHRA, CDR2 YSYEKL. The CDR3 sequence: CASSQNFPGVGGESYTF. Here the CDR3 DNA reads TGCGCCAGCAGCCAGAATTTTCCAGGGGTAGGCGGAGAGAGCTACACCTTC.

The rearrangement uses TRBV11-2 and TRBJ2-7; 9 bases agree with TRBD2. Germline-derived CDR1 and CDR2 are SGHAT and FQNNGV. The V segment lost 1 base and the J segment 4 bases; nucleotides outside the gene matches: 11. The CDR3 totals 17 residues. CDR3 loop: CASSLVGREGLVYEQYF. The DNA for the CDR3 is TGTGCCAGCAGCTTAGTCGGGCGGGAGGGCCTTGTTTACGAGCAGTACTTC.

This clone was recorded once. This chain joins TRBV7-3 and TRBJ2-7; 7 bases line up with TRBD2. The CDR3 runs to 12 residues. Germline values: CDR1 SGHTA, CDR2 FQGTGA. V lost 5 bases and J lost 5; bases outside the gene matches: 3. The CDR3 nucleotides read TGTGCCAGCAGCCGGACTAGGAACGAGCAGTACTTC. Its protein is CASSRTRNEQYF.

CDR3 protein: CASNTGGAYNSPLHF. CDR3 bases: TGTGCCAGTAACACAGGGGGCGCTTATAATTCACCCCTCCACTTT. The V and J genes are TRBV19 and TRBJ1-6; 9 nucleotides line up with TRBD1. V lost 7 bases to trimming and J lost 4 bases; unmatched junction nucleotides: 5. Germline V gene data show CDR1 as LNHDA and CDR2 as SQIVND (reference sequence). The CDR3 runs to 15 residues.

The chain links TRBV7-6 to TRBJ2-7, with D possibly matching TRBD1 (5 bases). The CDR3 runs 16 residues. Trimming took off 5 bases at V and 7 bases at J, with 24 bases between the two ends. Germline lookup yields CDR1 SGHVS and CDR2 FNYEAQ. DNA of the CDR3: TGTGCCAGCAGCGCCCGGGTCGACAGTCAGGCCTGGGAGCAGTACTTC. Translation gives CASSARVDSQAWEQYF.

This rearrangement joins TRBV2 to TRBJ2-5; 8 bases are shared with TRBD2. Germline lookup yields CDR1 SNHLY and CDR2 FYNNEI. The length of the CDR3 is 16 residues. V gave up 5 bases and J gave up 1 base; unmatched junction bases: 9. CDR3 nucleotides: TGTGCCAGCAGTTTCCTGGCGGGAGGTCGCCAAGAGACCCAGTACTTC. This encodes CASSFLAGGRQETQYF.

This sequence joins TRBV4-1 and TRBJ1-1; D might be TRBD1 (6 bases). V lost 3 bases, J lost 5 bases, and 19 bases lay in between. CDR1 is MGHRA and CDR2 is YSYEKL in the germline V gene. This CDR3 is built from 16 residues. The CDR3 region has the DNA TGCGCCAGCAGCCAGGTTACCCCCTCAGGGGAGACTGAAGCTTTCTTT. It encodes CASSQVTPSGETEAFF.

The V call is TRBV7-9, the J call TRBJ2-5; 7 nucleotides line up with TRBD1. V shed 5 bases, J shed 1 base, and the junction held 13 bases outside the gene matches. This CDR3 comprises 17 residues. Germline values: CDR1 SEHNR, CDR2 FQNEAQ (reference sequence). The CDR3 loop reads CASSRRLTGSIQETQYF. The CDR3 coding sequence is TGTGCCAGCAGCCGAAGACTGACAGGGTCAATCCAAGAGACCCAGTACTTC.

A remark on this clone: The sample carries other DNA sequences with the same CDR3. The chain links TRBV11-2 to TRBJ2-3; D gene ambiguous. Germline assignment: CDR1 SGHAT and CDR2 FQNNGV. Trimming took 3 bases from V and 1 from J, leaving 8 bases between them. The CDR3 consists of 14 residues. CDR3 DNA: TGTGCCAGCAGCTTGGTCCCAGGCACAGATACGCAGTATTTT. It is translated as CASSLVPGTDTQYF.

As to this clone: This sample also contains other DNA sequences that code for the same CDR3. J is TRBJ1-4 and V is TRBV3-1 (or the pseudogene TRBV3-2); no firm D call. CDR1 and CDR2 from the germline V gene are LGHDT and YNNKEL (reference sequence). The CDR3 covers 12 residues. V was pared by 4 bases and J by 4 bases, with 4 bases between. The chain's CDR3 is CASSPLNEKLFF. DNA for the CDR3: TGTGCCAGCAGCCCCCTTAATGAAAAACTGTTTTTT.